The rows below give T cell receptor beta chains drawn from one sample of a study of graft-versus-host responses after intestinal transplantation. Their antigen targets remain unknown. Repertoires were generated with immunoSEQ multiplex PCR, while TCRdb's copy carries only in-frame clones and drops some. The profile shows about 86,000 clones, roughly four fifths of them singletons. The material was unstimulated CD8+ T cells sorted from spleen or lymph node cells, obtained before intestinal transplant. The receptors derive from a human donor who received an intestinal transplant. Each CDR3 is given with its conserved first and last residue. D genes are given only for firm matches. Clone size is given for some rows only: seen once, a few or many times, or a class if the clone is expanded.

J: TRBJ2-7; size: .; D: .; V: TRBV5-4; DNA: TGTGCCAGCAGCCCCGACAGCTACGAGCAGTACTTC; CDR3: CASSPDSYEQYF
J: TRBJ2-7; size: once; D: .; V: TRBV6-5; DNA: TGTGCCAGCAGTTATGGTGAGGTCTACGAGCAGTACTTC; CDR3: CASSYGEVYEQYF
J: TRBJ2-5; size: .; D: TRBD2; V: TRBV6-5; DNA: TGTGCCAGCAGTTACTCGGCTAGCGGGGGGGAGACCCAGTACTTC; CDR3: CASSYSASGGETQYF
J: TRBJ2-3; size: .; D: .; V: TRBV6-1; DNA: TGTGCCAGCAGTCCCGGGAGCCACGGCACAGATACGCAGTATTTT; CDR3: CASSPGSHGTDTQYF
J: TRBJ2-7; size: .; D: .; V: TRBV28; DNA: TGTGCCTGGGCACGCGGTAGCCCCACCTACGAGCAGTACTTC; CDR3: CAWARGSPTYEQYF
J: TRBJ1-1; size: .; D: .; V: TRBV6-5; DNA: TGTGCCAGCAGCCGACTACCCCTTGGGCACACTGAAGCTTTCTTT; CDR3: CASSRLPLGHTEAFF
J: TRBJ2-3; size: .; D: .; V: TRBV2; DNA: TGTGCCAGCAGTCGTACTAGATTTATCCCAGATACGCAGTATTTT; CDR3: CASSRTRFIPDTQYF
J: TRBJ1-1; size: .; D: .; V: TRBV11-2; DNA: TGTGCCAGCAGCCGGTGGACGAGGGAGATGAACACTGAAGCTTTCTTT; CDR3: CASSRWTREMNTEAFF
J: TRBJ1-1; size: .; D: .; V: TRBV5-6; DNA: TGTGCCAGCAGCTTGTGGGGGGGCACTGAAGCTTTCTTT; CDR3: CASSLWGGTEAFF
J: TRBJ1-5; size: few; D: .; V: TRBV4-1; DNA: TGCGCCAGCAGCCAGGGCATGGGGGGGGATCATTATAGCAATCAGCCCCAGCATTTT; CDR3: CASSQGMGGDHYSNQPQHF
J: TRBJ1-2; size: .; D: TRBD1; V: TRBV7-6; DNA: TGTGCCAGCAGCTTAGGTGGGACAGACCTCTACACCTTC; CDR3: CASSLGGTDLYTF
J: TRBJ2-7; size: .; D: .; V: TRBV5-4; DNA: TGTGCCAGCAGCTTCTTCTCGGATCCCTACGAGCAGTACTTC; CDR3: CASSFFSDPYEQYF
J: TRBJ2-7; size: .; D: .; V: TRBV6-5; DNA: TGTGCCAGCAGTTACGGGGGATTAACCTACGAGCAGTACTTC; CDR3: CASSYGGLTYEQYF
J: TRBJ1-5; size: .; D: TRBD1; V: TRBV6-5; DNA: TGTGCCAGCGGACAGGTACCCAATCAGCCCCAGCATTTT; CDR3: CASGQVPNQPQHF
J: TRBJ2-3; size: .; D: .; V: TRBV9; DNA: TGTGCCAGCAGCGTTAGCCGGAGGGGGCCCGGCACAGATACGCAGTATTTT; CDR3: CASSVSRRGPGTDTQYF
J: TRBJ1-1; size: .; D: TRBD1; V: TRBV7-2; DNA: TGTGCCAGCAGCTTATCCGGGACAGGAACTGAAGCTTTCTTT; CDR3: CASSLSGTGTEAFF
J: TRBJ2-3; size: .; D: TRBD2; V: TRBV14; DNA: TGTGCCAGCAGCCAAAAACTAGCGGGAAGTACGCAGTATTTT; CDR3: CASSQKLAGSTQYF
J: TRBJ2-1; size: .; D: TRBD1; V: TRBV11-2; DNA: TGTGCCAGCAGCTTAGCGGGACAGGGCCTTTCGAGATACAATGAGCAGTTCTTC; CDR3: CASSLAGQGLSRYNEQFF
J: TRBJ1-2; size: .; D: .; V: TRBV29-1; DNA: TGCAGCGTTGCCAACCAGCTCTATGGCTACACCTTC; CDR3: CSVANQLYGYTF
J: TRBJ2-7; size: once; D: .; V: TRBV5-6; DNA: TGTGCCAGCAGCTACTCTTGGGGCGAGCAGTACTTC; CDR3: CASSYSWGEQYF
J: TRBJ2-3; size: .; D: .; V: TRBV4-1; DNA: TGCGCCAGCAGCCAAGGAGGGGATACGCAGTATTTT; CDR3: CASSQGGDTQYF
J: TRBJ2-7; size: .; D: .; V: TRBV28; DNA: TGTGCCAGCAGTTTACTGGACTTACGGGAGCAGTACTTC; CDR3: CASSLLDLREQYF
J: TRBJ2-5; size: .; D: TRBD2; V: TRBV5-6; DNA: TGTGCCAGCGCGACTAGCGGCCAAGAGACCCAGTACTTC; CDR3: CASATSGQETQYF
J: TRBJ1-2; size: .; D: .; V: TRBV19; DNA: TGTGCCAGTAGCCCCGGGCCGATTAACTATGGCTACACCTTC; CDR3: CASSPGPINYGYTF
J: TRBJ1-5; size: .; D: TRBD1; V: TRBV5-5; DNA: TGTGCCAGCAGCCCCGGGACAGGGTTTAATCAGCCCCAGCATTTT; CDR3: CASSPGTGFNQPQHF
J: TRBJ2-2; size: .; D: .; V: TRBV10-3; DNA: TGTGCCATCAGAACTAGCTCCGGGGAGCTGTTTTTT; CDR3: CAIRTSSGELFF
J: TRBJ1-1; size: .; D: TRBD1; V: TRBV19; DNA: TGTGCCAGTAGTGCTTCCGGGACAGGGGGCGGTTTTGACACTGAAGCTTTCTTT; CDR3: CASSASGTGGGFDTEAFF
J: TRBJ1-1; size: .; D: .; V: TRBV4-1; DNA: TGCGCCAGCAGCCAAGATTCTTTAATGAACACTGAAGCTTTCTTT; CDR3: CASSQDSLMNTEAFF
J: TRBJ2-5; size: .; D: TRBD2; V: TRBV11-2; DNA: TGTGCCAGCAGCTTGACGGGGGGGCCGGGAGAGACCCAGTACTTC; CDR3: CASSLTGGPGETQYF
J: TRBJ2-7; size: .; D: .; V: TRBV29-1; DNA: TGCAGCGTTGTAGGAGGGGACACCTCCTACGAGCAGTACTTC; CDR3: CSVVGGDTSYEQYF
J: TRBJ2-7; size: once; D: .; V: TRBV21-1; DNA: TGTGCCAGCAGTCTGGGCAGGACAGGGACCCACGAGCAGTACTTC; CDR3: CASSLGRTGTHEQYF
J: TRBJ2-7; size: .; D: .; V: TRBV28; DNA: TGTGCCAGCACCCCCGGACCTTCCTACGAGCAGTACTTC; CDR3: CASTPGPSYEQYF
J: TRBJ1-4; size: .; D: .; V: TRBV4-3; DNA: TGCGCCAGCAGCCAAGATGTAGGGGGTGAAAAACTGTTTTTT; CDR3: CASSQDVGGEKLFF
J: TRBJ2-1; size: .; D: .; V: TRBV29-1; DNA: TGCAGCGTTGAAGATCAGTATGGGGCTGGGGATGAGCAGTTCTTC; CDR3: CSVEDQYGAGDEQFF
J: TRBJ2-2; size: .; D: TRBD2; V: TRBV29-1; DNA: TGCAGCGTTGACGAGGGTATAGCGGGGACTAGCGGGGGGATAAACACCGGGGAGCTGTTTTTT; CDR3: CSVDEGIAGTSGGINTGELFF
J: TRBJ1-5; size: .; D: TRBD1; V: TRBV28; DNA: TGTGCCAGCAGCCCCCGACAGGGGCGAAATCAGCCCCAGCATTTT; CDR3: CASSPRQGRNQPQHF
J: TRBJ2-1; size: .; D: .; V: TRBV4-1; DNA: TGCGCCAGCAGCCAAGCGGGACTGCGCTCCTACAATGAGCAGTTCTTC; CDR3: CASSQAGLRSYNEQFF
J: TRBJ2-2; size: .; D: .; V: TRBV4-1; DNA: TGCGCCAGCAGCCAAGACGGAACCCGTAGCACCGGGGAGCTGTTTTTT; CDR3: CASSQDGTRSTGELFF
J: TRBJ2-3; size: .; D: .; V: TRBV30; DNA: TGTGCCTGGAGTGTAGAAAGGGATGGCACAGATACGCAGTATTTT; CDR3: CAWSVERDGTDTQYF
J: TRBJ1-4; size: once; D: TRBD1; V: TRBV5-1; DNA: TGCGCCAGCAGCTTCCACCTACAGGGGGAGTTTGAAAAACTGTTTTTT; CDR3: CASSFHLQGEFEKLFF
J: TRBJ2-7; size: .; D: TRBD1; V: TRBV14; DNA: TGTGCCAGCAGCTGGACAGGGTCCTACGAGCAGTACTTC; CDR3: CASSWTGSYEQYF
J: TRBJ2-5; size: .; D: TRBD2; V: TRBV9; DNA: TGTGCCAGCAGCGAGGGGGGACTAGCGTTAGAGACCCAGTACTTC; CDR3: CASSEGGLALETQYF
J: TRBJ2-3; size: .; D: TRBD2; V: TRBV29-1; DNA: TGCAGCGTTGATGACCAGGCGGGGGGGTCAGATACGCAGTATTTT; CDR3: CSVDDQAGGSDTQYF
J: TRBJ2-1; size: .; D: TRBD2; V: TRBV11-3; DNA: TGTGCCAGCAGCTCAGGACTAGCGAACGGTGAGCAGTTCTTC; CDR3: CASSSGLANGEQFF
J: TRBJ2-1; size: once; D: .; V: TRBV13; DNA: TGTGCCAGCAGCCCAGGGACGATTTACAATGAGCAGTTCTTC; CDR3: CASSPGTIYNEQFF
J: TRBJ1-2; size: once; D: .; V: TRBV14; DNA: TGTGCCAGCAGCCAAGACCCGACAGTGGGGGACCTCTATGGCTACACCTTC; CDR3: CASSQDPTVGDLYGYTF
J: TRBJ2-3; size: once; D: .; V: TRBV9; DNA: TGTGCCAGCAGCGTAGAGGCCGGGGTTGGAGATACGCAGTATTTT; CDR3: CASSVEAGVGDTQYF
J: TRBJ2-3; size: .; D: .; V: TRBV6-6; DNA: TGTGCCAGCAGTTATGAGCCAGATACGCAGTATTTT; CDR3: CASSYEPDTQYF
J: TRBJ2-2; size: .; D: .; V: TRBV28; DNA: TGTGCCAGCAGTACGGGACACCGGAACACCGGGGAGCTGTTTTTT; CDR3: CASSTGHRNTGELFF
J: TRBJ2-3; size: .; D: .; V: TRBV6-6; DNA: TGTGCCAGCAGTTACTCGCTACAGTTCACAGATACGCAGTATTTT; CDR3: CASSYSLQFTDTQYF
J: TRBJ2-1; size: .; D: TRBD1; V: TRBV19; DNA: TGTGCCAGTAGTATAGGGAACGGCAACAGGGGGCGATACAATGAGCAGTTCTTC; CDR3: CASSIGNGNRGRYNEQFF
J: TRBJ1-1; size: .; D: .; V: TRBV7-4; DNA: TGTGCCAGCAGCCCTGCGACGGATTTGAACACTGAAGCTTTCTTT; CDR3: CASSPATDLNTEAFF
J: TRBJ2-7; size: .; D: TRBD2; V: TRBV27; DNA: TGTGCCAGCAGTTACGGGGGCGGGAGGTCCTACGAGCAGTACTTC; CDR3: CASSYGGGRSYEQYF
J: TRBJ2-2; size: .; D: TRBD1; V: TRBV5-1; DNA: TGCGCCAGCAGGCCCCCCGGGACAGGGGAAACCGGGGAGCTGTTTTTT; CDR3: CASRPPGTGETGELFF
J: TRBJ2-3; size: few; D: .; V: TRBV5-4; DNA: TGTGCCAGCAGCTCCGGAGGGGACGATACGCAGTATTTT; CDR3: CASSSGGDDTQYF
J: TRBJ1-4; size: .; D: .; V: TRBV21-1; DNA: TGTGCCAGGGATAATGGCCAGGGGATCGATGAAAAACTGTTTTTT; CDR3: CARDNGQGIDEKLFF
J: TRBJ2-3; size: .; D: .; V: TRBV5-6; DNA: TGTGCCAGCAGCGTGGGGCTCAGCACAGATACGCAGTATTTT; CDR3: CASSVGLSTDTQYF